Following are 24 T cell receptor beta chains from one sample sequenced in a study of blood T cells in healthy people across ages. It was with a sample-barcoded 5' primer and a J-beta primer mix that a second PCR of about 7 to 12 cycles was run. MiXCR, applied by TCRdb to the 5' RACE reads, yields one record per CDR3 protein. The sample lists 1,500,000 or so distinct CDR3 sequences; approximately 59% were seen once. The specimen was blood. These receptors were collected from a man younger than 30 in good health.

The rearrangement links TRBV7-9 to TRBJ2-7, with TRBD1 matching 8 bases. The CDR3 length is 11 residues. J was trimmed by 11 bases and V by 5 bases; bases with no gene match: 5. Germline values: CDR1 SEHNR, CDR2 FQNEAQ (reference sequence). The CDR3 loop reads CASSRGQGEYF. Here the CDR3 DNA reads TGTGCCAGCAGCCGAGGACAGGGAGAGTACTTC.

The chain carries TRBV29-1 and TRBJ2-5; D uncertain. TRBJ2-7 matches the DNA end more closely, so the J call is doubtful. CDR1 is SQVTM and CDR2 is ANQGSEA in the germline V gene. This CDR3 has 14 amino acids. In DNA form, the CDR3 reads TGCAGCGTTGAAGAAGTAAGAGGCCATCGCGAGCAGTACTTC. It codes for CSVEEVRGHREQYF.

This clonotype has a single count. This chain uses TRBV7-9 with TRBJ1-1; no clear D gene. The V gene lost 10 bases and the J gene lost 8 bases, with 5 bases spanning the gap. This CDR3 region has 8 residues. CDR1 SEHNR and CDR2 FQNEAQ come from the germline V gene (reference sequence). Here the CDR3 DNA reads TGTGCCATCCGAGAAGCTTTCTTT. This translates into CAIREAFF.

In its sample, this clonotype was seen once. The chain has TRBV11-2 and TRBJ2-4; 8 bases are shared with TRBD1. The CDR3 runs to 14 residues. Germline loops: CDR1 SGHAT, CDR2 FQNNGV. Germline trimming cut 4 bases from V and 13 bases from J; bases unmatched to any gene: 12. The CDR3, as DNA: TGTGCCAGCAGCTCTACCCGGGACAGGTTAACCCAGTACTTC. This gives the protein CASSSTRDRLTQYF.

The CDR3 spells CASTTVSWETQYF. CDR3 bases: TGTGCCAGCACCACTGTGTCCTGGGAGACCCAGTACTTC. The chain employs TRBV6-5 and TRBJ2-5; no reliable D call. CDR1 and CDR2 from the germline V gene are MNHEY and SVGAGI. Trimming took off 7 bases at V and 5 bases at J, with 14 bases between the two ends. This CDR3 has 13 amino acids.

This clonotype occurred a few times. V gene TRBV3-1 combines with J gene TRBJ2-7, with 8 bases aligning to TRBD1. Germline V gene data show CDR1 as LGHDT and CDR2 as YNNKEL (reference sequence). The ends lost 1 base at V and 5 bases at J; junction bases unmatched: 4. CDR3 length: 14 amino acids. CDR3 loop: CASSQGTGLDEQYF. Written as DNA, the CDR3 is TGTGCCAGCAGCCAAGGGACAGGGTTGGACGAGCAGTACTTC.

The rearrangement joins TRBV20-1 to TRBJ2-1; 9 bases fit TRBD2. The CDR3 spans 16 residues. The germline gives CDR1 DFQATT, CDR2 SNEGSKA (reference sequence). J lost 8 bases, V lost 1 base, and 12 bases had no gene match. CDR3 amino acids: CSARGLAERGGYEQFF. CDR3 nucleotide sequence: TGCAGTGCTAGAGGACTAGCGGAAAGGGGGGGGTATGAGCAGTTCTTC.

The chain recombines TRBV28 with TRBJ2-3, with D perhaps TRBD1 or TRBD2 (5 bases each). Germline CDR1 MDHEN, CDR2 SYDVKM. The CDR3 has 15 residues. Trimming removed 3 bases at V and 3 bases at J, with 13 bases between. The CDR3 sequence is CASSLASWGTDTQYF. CDR3 DNA: TGTGCCAGCAGTTTGGCCTCCTGGGGGACAGATACGCAGTATTTT.

This sequence joins TRBV6-2 or TRBV6-3 and TRBJ2-3; TRBD2 agrees at 7 bases. Germline lookup yields CDR1 MNHEY and CDR2 SVGEGT. The CDR3 is made up of 17 amino acids. Trimming removed 2 bases from V and 4 bases from J; junction bases left unmatched: 12. CDR3 region: CASSYRSSGAVADTQYF. CDR3 bases: TGTGCCAGCAGTTACCGTTCTAGCGGTGCTGTGGCAGATACGCAGTATTTT.

This clonotype was counted a few times. V usage is TRBV10-3 and J usage is TRBJ1-1, with 7 bases identical to TRBD1. Germline assignment: CDR1 ENHRY and CDR2 SYGVKD. This CDR3 is 15 amino acids long. V dropped 6 bases and J dropped 7; count of bases not matched to a gene: 14. The CDR3 reads CAISPAGQGVNEAFF. The CDR3 nucleotides are TGTGCCATCAGCCCTGCCGGGCAGGGGGTCAATGAAGCTTTCTTT.

This clonotype has only a few counts. This rearrangement joins TRBV28 to TRBJ2-7; D is unclear. The germline CDR1 and CDR2 sequences are MDHEN and SYDVKM. The V end was cut by 3 bases, the J end by 3 bases, with 15 bases between. The length of the CDR3 is 15 residues. CDR3 region: CASSFRRSPIYEQYF. CDR3 sequence (DNA): TGTGCCAGCAGTTTCCGGCGGAGTCCGATCTACGAGCAGTACTTC.

The chain uses TRBV7-6 and TRBJ1-1; D remains unclear. Trimming stripped 0 bases from V and 6 bases from J, with 8 bases between. The CDR3 has 13 residues. The germline V gene encodes CDR1 SGHVS and CDR2 FNYEAQ. Here the CDR3 DNA reads TGTGCCAGCAGCTTAGCTCTGGGTTCTGAAGCTTTCTTT. Translated, it gives CASSLALGSEAFF. Full variable domain (remainder filled in from reference TRBV7-6 and TRBJ1-1): GAGVSQSPRYKVTKRGQDVALRCDPISGHVSLYWYRQALGQGPEFLTYFNYEAQQDKSGLPNDRFSAERPEGSISTLTIQRTEQRDSAMYRCASSLALGSEAFFGQGTRLTVV.

This clonotype has only one observation. The V gene is TRBV29-1, the J gene TRBJ1-1, with TRBD1 as a possible D gene (5 bases). Deletions cut 4 bases from V and 7 bases from J, with 7 bases between. Germline V gene data show CDR1 as SQVTM and CDR2 as ANQGSEA. The CDR3 is 10 residues long. CDR3 coding DNA: TGCAGCGTTGGACAGTTTGAAGCTTTCTTT. Residues: CSVGQFEAFF.

This chain uses TRBV12-3 or TRBV12-4 with TRBJ1-2; D not certain. The ends were cut back, 6 bases at V and 5 bases at J, with 13 bases in the middle. This CDR3 has 13 amino acids. The CDR3 sequence: CASSMAQRYGYTF. The CDR3 nucleotides read TGTGCCAGCAGCATGGCGCAACGGTATGGCTACACCTTC.

The CDR3 sequence is CASSLDQDRNNEQFF. The DNA of the CDR3 is TGTGCCAGCAGCTTAGATCAGGATCGGAACAATGAGCAGTTCTTC. The chain carries TRBV11-2 and TRBJ2-1; D is unclear. Germline V lookup: CDR1 SGHAT, CDR2 FQNNGV. The V end lost 0 bases, the J end lost 5 bases, and 11 bases lay between the germline ends. CDR3 size: 15 residues. Full variable domain (missing parts from reference TRBV11-2 and TRBJ2-1): EAGVAQSPRYKIIEKRQSVAFWCNPISGHATLYWYQQILGQGPKLLIQFQNNGVVDDSQLPKDRFSAERLKGVDSTLKIQPAKLEDSAVYLCASSLDQDRNNEQFFGPGTRLTVL.

This clonotype was counted a single time. CDR3 loop: CSADEKLNNEQFF. CDR3 in DNA: TGCAGTGCTGACGAGAAGTTAAACAATGAGCAGTTCTTC. The V gene is TRBV20-1, the J gene TRBJ2-1; D gene uncertain. Trimming pared 5 bases from V and 5 bases from J, leaving 13 bases between. This CDR3 has 13 amino acids. CDR1 is DFQATT, CDR2 SNEGSKA, per germline (reference sequence).

The rearrangement joins TRBV5-1 to TRBJ1-2; TRBD1 might be the D (6 bases). V was cut by 3 bases and J by 6 bases, with 15 bases left in between. The CDR3 sequence is 14 residues long. Germline lookup yields CDR1 SGHRS and CDR2 YFSETQ. The CDR3: CASSSETGNHGYTF. The CDR3 DNA follows: TGCGCCAGCAGCTCGGAAACAGGGAACCATGGCTACACCTTC. The full variable domain, rest sourced from reference TRBV5-1 and TRBJ1-2, is KAGVTQTPRYLIKTRGQQVTLSCSPISGHRSVSWYQQTPGQGLQFLFEYFSETQRNKGNFPGRFSGRQFSNSRSEMNVSTLELGDSALYLCASSSETGNHGYTFGSGTRLTVV.

The chain recombines TRBV20-1 with TRBJ2-4, with TRBD1 matching over 7 bases. The better agreement between TRBJ2-7 and the DNA end casts doubt on the J call. CDR3 length: 15 amino acids. Germline CDR1 DFQATT, CDR2 SNEGSKA (reference sequence). This CDR3 is CSAIGGTGRSYEQYF. The CDR3, as DNA: TGCAGTGCTATAGGGGGCACGGGCAGGAGCTACGAGCAGTACTTC.

This clonotype was detected a few times. The V and J genes are TRBV29-1 and TRBJ2-1; either TRBD1 or TRBD2 may supply D (6 bases each). V lost 4 bases to trimming and J lost 10 bases, with 14 bases between them. In germline, CDR1 is SQVTM, CDR2 ANQGSEA. The CDR3 runs 12 residues. CDR3 nucleotides: TGCAGCGTTGGGAGGGGGGCCGGAGAGCAGTTCTTC. It translates to CSVGRGAGEQFF.

V usage is TRBV9 and J usage is TRBJ1-2; D call uncertain. Germline CDR1 and CDR2: SGDLS and YYNGEE. This CDR3 contains 14 residues. Trimming left V 0 bases short and J 2 bases short, with 8 bases between. CDR3 loop: CASSVAGQNYGYTF. The CDR3 DNA sequence: TGTGCCAGCAGCGTAGCCGGGCAGAACTATGGCTACACCTTC.

The chain combines TRBV12-3 or TRBV12-4 with TRBJ1-2; TRBD1 agrees at 7 bases. V trimming: 6 bases; J trimming: 1 base; junction bases outside the gene matches: 5. The CDR3 loop spans 14 amino acids. This chain's CDR3 is CASSQRGRNYGYTF. The CDR3 DNA reads TGTGCCAGCAGCCAGAGGGGGCGTAACTATGGCTACACCTTC.

The genes are TRBV6-2 or TRBV6-3 and TRBJ2-3; 9 bases are shared with TRBD1. J gave up 3 bases and V 5 bases, and 6 bases lay outside the gene matches. In germline, CDR1 is MNHEY, CDR2 SVGEGT. This CDR3 is built from 15 residues. The CDR3 DNA is TGTGCCAGCAGTACTCGGACAGGGGTAACAGATACGCAGTATTTT. Its translation: CASSTRTGVTDTQYF.

The chain carries TRBV7-9 and TRBJ2-1; 11 bases align to TRBD2. The trim removed 2 bases at V and 7 bases at J, leaving 4 bases unmatched. CDR1 SEHNR and CDR2 FQNEAQ come from the germline V gene (reference sequence). The CDR3 totals 15 residues. The CDR3 protein is CASSLLLAGDNEQFF. CDR3 bases: TGTGCCAGCAGCTTATTACTAGCGGGAGATAATGAGCAGTTCTTC. The variable domain in full, with the rest retrieved from reference TRBV7-9 and TRBJ2-1, is DTGVSQNPRHKITKRGQNVTFRCDPISEHNRLYWYRQTLGQGPEFLTYFQNEAQLEKSRLLSDRFSAERPKGSFSTLEIQRTEQGDSAMYLCASSLLLAGDNEQFFGPGTRLTVL.

The gene calls are TRBV20-1 and TRBJ2-1, with D tentatively TRBD1 (5 bases). The CDR3 loop spans 13 amino acids. Trimming pared 6 bases from V and 3 bases from J, leaving 12 bases between. Germline CDR1 is DFQATT and CDR2 is SNEGSKA (reference sequence). The CDR3 protein is CSARQGVYNEQFF. CDR3 bases: TGCAGTGCACGACAAGGGGTCTACAATGAGCAGTTCTTC.